The subject of this entry is one T cell receptor (beta chain). This clone was found a few times. The antigen it binds to is not known. Qualities for individual bases were not recorded, and no much larger clone is one base off. Measured from the cysteine to the phenylalanine, the CDR3 is 17 residues long. Of the read, only the CDR3 DNA is kept; its 51 bases are in frame from base 1. The germline V gene supplies CDR1 SGHAT and CDR2 FQNNGV. The junction shows trimming of 2 bases on V and 0 bases on J, plus 11 bases between the germline ends. The immunoSEQ Assay, a bias-controlled multiplex PCR, was used to amplify TCRbeta CDR3 regions from genomic DNA. In the original analysis: The number of nucleated cells in each sample was estimated by amplification of reference gene primers within the assay. To quantify the absolute abundance of each unique TCRbeta CDR3 rearrangement, sequence reads were collapsed and filtered. For each sample, productive Simpson clonality was calculated by taking the square root of Simpson's diversity index across productive rearrangements. TCRdb stores this immuneACCESS table with in-frame sequences only. Part of the clones is absent; in the studies checked, under half of the shortfall reflects unresolved V genes, and no reason is known for the rest. Clonal size and the V and J genes are those of that table, whereas D and trimming came from the DNA. This sample comprises under 90,000 clones, about 68% of them detected only once. The top ten clonotypes cover around 5% of the sample.

This sample was taken from a study of blood T cell repertoires in COVID-19 (dated by TCRdb to 2018 to 2020). Turning to the overall study: The collaborator samples originated in the United States, Italy and Spain and spanned the acute and convalescent phases of COVID-19. The material from the prospective study consisted of cDNA or gDNA derived from T cells, B-cell-depleted T cells, or PBMCs. Deeply sampled blood TCRbeta repertoires from subjects exposed to, actively infected with, or recovered from COVID-19 were included in the dataset. A freely available public database, intended as a resource for researchers studying the immune response to SARS-CoV-2, is where the repertoires were released. Samples were obtained from the ongoing ImmuneRACE study (first 160 participants) and from about 1,300 subjects provided by 6 global collaborators. The sample metadata nearly always contained a de-identified subject ID, COVID-19 status, age in years and sex. HLA class I and class II types, where available, came from metadata supplied by the sample provider rather than from assay-based typing.

Collaborating institutions collected whole blood in K2EDTA tubes following their own protocols. For TCRbeta analysis, collaborator samples were shipped as frozen whole blood, as isolated PBMCs, or as DNA extracted from either sample type. Broad study findings and their caveats: Clinical and demographic metadata were provided uncurated, with the amount varying by source and participant.

Material: peripheral blood. The receptor chain draws on TRBV11-2 and TRBJ2-6; the D gene is not confidently resolved. The origin of this receptor is a middle-aged man with active or convalescent COVID-19. The DNA sequence is TGTGCCAGCAGCTTACTGGCCTTTAACTCTGGGGCCAACGTCCTGACTTTC. The translation is CASSLLAFNSGANVLTF. Here the CDR3 is joined to the reference TRBV11-2 and TRBJ2-6 genes, and the full variable domain is: EAGVAQSPRYKIIEKRQSVAFWCNPISGHATLYWYQQILGQGPKLLIQFQNNGVVDDSQLPKDRFSAERLKGVDSTLKIQPAKLEDSAVYLCASSLLAFNSGANVLTFGAGSRLTVL.